This TCR delta chain was sequenced in a study of gamma-delta T cells after stem cell transplantation. This clone has just a few counts. The TCRdb record carries a much larger clone's protein, which differs from this DNA's translation at residue 17; a read error is the likely cause, and the protein listed here is the DNA translation. TCRdb reprocessed the RT-PCR reads using CATT. The table records over 1,000 delta-chain clones, 1.5% to 2% of them present only once. The CDR3 covers 19 residues. Germline CDR1 and CDR2: GEAIGNYY and EKD. The V gene is TRDV2, the J gene TRDJ1, with TRDD3 matching over 8 bases. The sequenced sample consisted of gamma-delta T cells. This sequence originates from a human donor. It is not recorded whose cells these are; they may come from a transplant donor. The CDR3 is CACDTVTGGQGMYTDKPIF. CDR3 nucleotides: TGTGCCTGTGACACCGTAACTGGGGGCCAAGGGATGTACACCGATAAACCCATCTTT.